A selection of T cell receptor beta chains follows, all from one sample in a study of T cells in Graves' hyperthyroidism and ophthalmopathy. MiXCR, applied by TCRdb to the multiplex PCR reads, yields one record per CDR3 protein. The data show about 400,000 distinct CDR3 sequences, with 15% to 19% seen just once and about 7.7% held by the top ten. Sequencing was performed on blood. Receptors were obtained from a woman between 18 and 29 years old with Graves' hyperthyroidism. Both conserved end residues are part of each CDR3. Each record gives: V gene, CDR3 length, J gene, clone size, D gene, CDR3 DNA, CDR3 protein. The D gene is left open where the match is weak. Not all rows give a size; the values are once, few, many and, for expanded clones, a class.

V: TRBV3-1; length: 14; J: TRBJ2-5; size: many; D: .; DNA: TGTGCCAGCAGCCTAAGACAGAGACAAGAGACCCAGTACTTC; CDR3: CASSLRQRQETQYF
V: TRBV20-1; length: 14; J: TRBJ2-3; size: many; D: .; DNA: TGCAGTCAAACAGGGATCTGGGGGACAGATACGCAGTATTTT; CDR3: CSQTGIWGTDTQYF
V: TRBV12-3/TRBV12-4; length: 14; J: TRBJ1-3; size: few; D: .; DNA: TGTGCCAGCAGTTGGGTCAGCTCTGGAAACACCATATATTTT; CDR3: CASSWVSSGNTIYF
V: TRBV2; length: 17; J: TRBJ2-2; size: many; D: TRBD2; DNA: TGTGCCAGCAGTGAAGCTGTTAGCGGGAGATATACCGGGGAGCTGTTTTTT; CDR3: CASSEAVSGRYTGELFF
V: TRBV27; length: 14; J: TRBJ2-3; size: many; D: .; DNA: TGTGCCAGCGGTGGGTTGGGAGGCACAGATACGCAGTATTTT; CDR3: CASGGLGGTDTQYF
V: TRBV7-6; length: 14; J: TRBJ1-1; size: many; D: .; DNA: TGTGCCAGCAGCCTCAAGGCACCGAACACTGAAGCTTTCTTT; CDR3: CASSLKAPNTEAFF
V: TRBV12-3/TRBV12-4; length: 13; J: TRBJ2-1; size: .; D: .; DNA: TGTGCCAGCAGGGGGGACTCGATGGATGAGCAGTTCTTC; CDR3: CASRGDSMDEQFF
V: TRBV5-1; length: 14; J: TRBJ2-5; size: many; D: TRBD2; DNA: TGCGCCAGCGGAAGCGGGAGGGGGGAAGAGACCCAGTACTTC; CDR3: CASGSGRGEETQYF
V: TRBV27; length: 17; J: TRBJ1-2; size: many; D: TRBD1; DNA: TGTGCCAGCAGTTTATCGAAAGGACAGGGCAGGATCTACGGCTACACCTTC; CDR3: CASSLSKGQGRIYGYTF
V: TRBV6-5; length: 15; J: TRBJ1-5; size: many; D: .; DNA: TGTGCCAGCAGTTACTCAACTATTGGCAATCAGCCCCAGCATTTT; CDR3: CASSYSTIGNQPQHF
V: TRBV5-1; length: 16; J: TRBJ2-1; size: .; D: TRBD2; DNA: TGCGCCAGCAGCTTGGCCTTAGCGGGTATTCACAATGAGCAGTTCTTC; CDR3: CASSLALAGIHNEQFF
V: TRBV27; length: 14; J: TRBJ2-3; size: .; D: .; DNA: TGTGCCAGCAGTTTCCCGGGGCTCACAGATACGCAGTATTTT; CDR3: CASSFPGLTDTQYF
V: TRBV20-1; length: 13; J: TRBJ2-2; size: few; D: .; DNA: TGCAGTGCGAGAAGGGGAGACACCGGGGAGCTGTTTTTT; CDR3: CSARRGDTGELFF
V: TRBV9; length: 16; J: TRBJ2-4; size: few; D: TRBD2; DNA: TGTGCCAGCAGCGTATCTAGCGGATTAGCCAAAAACATTCAGTACTTC; CDR3: CASSVSSGLAKNIQYF
V: TRBV6-1; length: 12; J: TRBJ2-2; size: .; D: .; DNA: TGTGCCAGCAGCCCGGACGGTAGGGAGCTGTTTTTT; CDR3: CASSPDGRELFF
V: TRBV5-1; length: 14; J: TRBJ1-4; size: .; D: .; DNA: TGCGCCAGCAGTAATGGTAGAATTGATGAAAAACTGTTTTTT; CDR3: CASSNGRIDEKLFF
V: TRBV19; length: 15; J: TRBJ2-7; size: many; D: .; DNA: TGTGCCAGTAGTCGGGTTGACGGCAACTCCTACGAGCAGTACTTC; CDR3: CASSRVDGNSYEQYF
V: TRBV2; length: 14; J: TRBJ1-2; size: many; D: .; DNA: TGTGCCAGCCAAACGGACACTACTAACTATGGCTACACCTTC; CDR3: CASQTDTTNYGYTF
V: TRBV12-3/TRBV12-4; length: 16; J: TRBJ2-1; size: many; D: TRBD2; DNA: TGTGCCAGCAGCTCAACGCGGGAGGGGGCCTACAATGAGCAGTTCTTC; CDR3: CASSSTREGAYNEQFF
V: TRBV28; length: 14; J: TRBJ2-7; size: once; D: TRBD1; DNA: TGTGCCAGCAGTTGGGGACAGGTCTGGGGGGAGCAGTACTTC; CDR3: CASSWGQVWGEQYF
V: TRBV4-2; length: 16; J: TRBJ2-3; size: few; D: TRBD2; DNA: TGTGCCAGCAGCCAAAAAAATAGCGGGGGGGCAGATACGCAGTATTTT; CDR3: CASSQKNSGGADTQYF
V: TRBV7-6; length: 14; J: TRBJ2-1; size: many; D: .; DNA: TGTGCCAGCAGTATTGGGGCGGGTTACAATGAGCAGTTCTTC; CDR3: CASSIGAGYNEQFF
V: TRBV18; length: 21; J: TRBJ2-1; size: once; D: TRBD1; DNA: TGTGCCAGCTCACAGCGTGTGGGACAGGGACGAAAGAGCGGATCCTACAATGAGCAGTTCTTC; CDR3: CASSQRVGQGRKSGSYNEQFF
V: TRBV2; length: 15; J: TRBJ1-6; size: many; D: .; DNA: TGTGCCAGCAGACGGGACGGCGCCTATAATTCACCCCTCCACTTT; CDR3: CASRRDGAYNSPLHF
V: TRBV5-1; length: 15; J: TRBJ2-1; size: many; D: .; DNA: TGCGCCAGCAGCTTAAAAGGGGGGGGTTACAATGAGCAGTTCTTC; CDR3: CASSLKGGGYNEQFF
V: TRBV4-1; length: 19; J: TRBJ1-2; size: few; D: TRBD1; DNA: TGCGCCAGCAGACTCGACCCGAATAAAAACAGGGGAGCTAACTATGGCTACACCTTC; CDR3: CASRLDPNKNRGANYGYTF
V: TRBV5-1; length: 16; J: TRBJ2-4; size: many; D: TRBD1; DNA: TGCGCCAGCAGCGAGGGACAGGGGACCGGCAAAAACATTCAGTACTTC; CDR3: CASSEGQGTGKNIQYF
V: TRBV7-9; length: 18; J: TRBJ1-3; size: few; D: .; DNA: TGTGCCAGCACCTTGGTCGTGGGGGGAGGTCACTCTGGAAACACCATATATTTT; CDR3: CASTLVVGGGHSGNTIYF
V: TRBV11-1; length: 13; J: TRBJ2-7; size: many; D: .; DNA: TGTGCCAGCAGCTTGACCCCAGGTGGAGAGCAGTACTTC; CDR3: CASSLTPGGEQYF
V: TRBV3-1; length: 15; J: TRBJ1-1; size: .; D: .; DNA: TGTGCCAGCAGCCAGGGGGGCCTCATGAACACTGAAGCTTTCTTT; CDR3: CASSQGGLMNTEAFF
V: TRBV9; length: 14; J: TRBJ2-2; size: few; D: .; DNA: TGTGCCAGCAGCTCCTCCATAGGGGCCGGGGAGCTGTTTTTT; CDR3: CASSSSIGAGELFF
V: TRBV6-1; length: 15; J: TRBJ2-6; size: many; D: .; DNA: TGTGCCAGCAGTGAAGAGGCCTCTGGGGCCAACGTCCTGACTTTC; CDR3: CASSEEASGANVLTF
V: TRBV28; length: 16; J: TRBJ1-5; size: few; D: .; DNA: TGTGCCAGCAGTTTATCCCCGGGGACGGGCAATCAGCCCCAGCATTTT; CDR3: CASSLSPGTGNQPQHF
V: TRBV30; length: 13; J: TRBJ2-1; size: .; D: .; DNA: TGTGCCTTGGATAGCCGGGTGGGTAATGAGCAGTTCTTC; CDR3: CALDSRVGNEQFF
V: TRBV7-2; length: 17; J: TRBJ1-2; size: .; D: .; DNA: TGTGCCAGCAGCCCGACGACAGCGGCGGGTATTAACTATGGCTACACCTTC; CDR3: CASSPTTAAGINYGYTF
V: TRBV27; length: 17; J: TRBJ1-1; size: many; D: TRBD1; DNA: TGTGCCAGCAGCCCAAAGGACAGGGGGAATCGTAACACTGAAGCTTTCTTT; CDR3: CASSPKDRGNRNTEAFF
V: TRBV2; length: 15; J: TRBJ2-1; size: .; D: TRBD1; DNA: TGTGCCAGCAGGGGACAGGGCATCTCCTACAATGAGCAGTTCTTC; CDR3: CASRGQGISYNEQFF
V: TRBV7-2; length: 15; J: TRBJ1-6; size: many; D: .; DNA: TGTGCCAGCAGCGCCTCACCGGGGCCCTATTCACCCCTCCACTTT; CDR3: CASSASPGPYSPLHF
V: TRBV7-9; length: 16; J: TRBJ2-3; size: .; D: TRBD1; DNA: TGTGCCAGCAGCCCCCGACAGGGGGCTTTCACAGATACGCAGTATTTT; CDR3: CASSPRQGAFTDTQYF
V: TRBV12-3/TRBV12-4; length: 15; J: TRBJ1-4; size: many; D: .; DNA: TGTGCCAGCAGTTATCTCGGGGTCTTTAATGAAAAACTGTTTTTT; CDR3: CASSYLGVFNEKLFF
V: TRBV24-1; length: 16; J: TRBJ2-3; size: few; D: TRBD2; DNA: TGTGCCACCAGTGATTTGGGCCTAGCGGACACAGATACGCAGTATTTT; CDR3: CATSDLGLADTDTQYF
V: TRBV6-1; length: 15; J: TRBJ1-2; size: few; D: .; DNA: TGTGCCAGCAGCACGCAGGGCGGGGTGCTAGATGGCTACACCTTC; CDR3: CASSTQGGVLDGYTF
V: TRBV2; length: 13; J: TRBJ1-2; size: many; D: TRBD1; DNA: TGTGCCAGCGTAGGACAGGGGAACTATGGCTACACCTTC; CDR3: CASVGQGNYGYTF
V: TRBV5-4; length: 13; J: TRBJ2-7; size: many; D: TRBD1; DNA: TGTGCCAGCAGTCGGGACAGGGATGACGAGCAGTACTTC; CDR3: CASSRDRDDEQYF
V: TRBV29-1; length: 10; J: TRBJ2-3; size: .; D: .; DNA: TGCAGCGTTGCTCCCGATACGCAGTATTTT; CDR3: CSVAPDTQYF
V: TRBV3-1; length: 16; J: TRBJ2-7; size: many; D: TRBD1; DNA: TGTGCCAGCAGCCCCCGCTCGGGACAGGGGGAGCGCGAGCAGTACTTC; CDR3: CASSPRSGQGEREQYF
V: TRBV7-6; length: 16; J: TRBJ2-1; size: many; D: .; DNA: TGTGCCAGCAGCCCCTCCTCGCAGGGAGGAGGCAATGAGCAGTTCTTC; CDR3: CASSPSSQGGGNEQFF
V: TRBV11-1; length: 14; J: TRBJ2-7; size: many; D: .; DNA: TGTGCCAGCAGCTTAGCAAAGGGTCCCTACGAGCAGTACTTC; CDR3: CASSLAKGPYEQYF
V: TRBV28; length: 13; J: TRBJ2-7; size: many; D: .; DNA: TGTGCCAGCAGGGGACAACCATCCTACGAGCAGTACTTC; CDR3: CASRGQPSYEQYF
V: TRBV9; length: 14; J: TRBJ2-7; size: .; D: .; DNA: TGTGCCAGCAGCCCTCACCGGGTCCCCTACGAGCAGTACTTC; CDR3: CASSPHRVPYEQYF
V: TRBV7-3; length: 14; J: TRBJ2-7; size: .; D: .; DNA: TGTGCCAGCAGCTTAAGTAATGGGGGCTACGAGCAGTACTTC; CDR3: CASSLSNGGYEQYF
V: TRBV6-1; length: 13; J: TRBJ1-5; size: few; D: .; DNA: TGTGCCAGCAAGCGTGATAGCAATCAGCCCCAGCATTTT; CDR3: CASKRDSNQPQHF
V: TRBV11-3; length: 14; J: TRBJ2-1; size: many; D: TRBD2; DNA: TGTGCCAGCAGCTTCGGGACTAGCGGAAATGAGCAGTTCTTC; CDR3: CASSFGTSGNEQFF
V: TRBV9; length: 13; J: TRBJ2-3; size: .; D: .; DNA: TGTGCCAGCAGCCCATCCACGATGTATACGCAGTATTTT; CDR3: CASSPSTMYTQYF
V: TRBV5-1; length: 15; J: TRBJ2-3; size: many; D: .; DNA: TGCGCCAGCAACCTACGGGCAGCCAGCACAGATACGCAGTATTTT; CDR3: CASNLRAASTDTQYF
V: TRBV30; length: 15; J: TRBJ2-7; size: .; D: TRBD1; DNA: TGTGCCTGGAGTGTACAGGGGGCTCTCTCCTACGAGCAGTACTTC; CDR3: CAWSVQGALSYEQYF